This T cell receptor beta chain was sequenced in a study of blood T cell repertoires in COVID-19. The wider study: Samples representing acute and convalescent COVID-19 were sourced from the United States, Italy and Spain. From T cells, B-cell-depleted T cells, or PBMCs came the material, which was cDNA or gDNA.

Participants were aged about 18 to 100 years from about 25 US areas. Assignments of participants to cohorts depended upon their own reported clinical history. The CDR3 covers 16 residues. With 1 base clipped from V and 1 base from J, the junction kept 3 bases outside the gene matches. Germline lookup yields CDR1 SGHTA and CDR2 FQGNSA. Repertoires were generated with immunoSEQ multiplex PCR, while TCRdb's copy carries only in-frame clones and drops some. Of about 330,000 clones in the sample, approximately 87% are singletons; the top ten hold about 5%. Material for sequencing was PBMCs or T cells enriched from blood (not recorded which). The chain has TRBV7-2 and TRBJ2-3, with 9 bases identical to TRBD2. The receptor comes from a woman in her twenties or thirties who had recovered from COVID-19. The CDR3 DNA reads TGTGCCAGCAGCTTAGAGGTAGCGGGGGGCACAGATACGCAGTATTTT. Protein: CASSLEVAGGTDTQYF.